This T cell receptor beta chain stems from a study of shared clonotypes between healthy human individuals. Study context: Donors had three CD4 naive, three CD4 memory, two CD8 naive and one CD8 memory plate apiece.

On this clone itself: Its antigen is still unknown.

With 6 bases clipped from V and 3 bases from J, the junction kept 6 bases outside the gene matches. The CDR3 has 14 amino acids. The germline V gene has CDR1 MDHEN and CDR2 SYDVKM. In the original workflow: For the immunoSEQ data, sequences were junction-only without quality scores, so filtering differed. Method: immunoSEQ multiplex PCR; TCRdb's copy keeps in-frame clones and lacks some. V, J and clone size derive from that table, while D and trimming were established from the DNA sequence. The sample consists of some 2,500,000 clones, approximately 94% of them appearing once. The donors, all of them Caucasian adults, lived in Nashville, Tennessee. Study-wide results and caveats: Researchers found naive subsets generally carried larger estimated richness than memory subsets.

This clonotype was sampled from a man younger than 35 in good health. Some clones in this sample may be carry-over from other donors' samples. The chain links TRBV28 to TRBJ2-5; 8 bases line up with TRBD1. Sequenced material: naive CD4+ T cells from PBMCs. Documented subset: CD45RA+ positively selected. The CDR3 is CASSWTGREETQYF. DNA of the CDR3: TGTGCCAGCAGCTGGACAGGGAGAGAAGAGACCCAGTACTTC.